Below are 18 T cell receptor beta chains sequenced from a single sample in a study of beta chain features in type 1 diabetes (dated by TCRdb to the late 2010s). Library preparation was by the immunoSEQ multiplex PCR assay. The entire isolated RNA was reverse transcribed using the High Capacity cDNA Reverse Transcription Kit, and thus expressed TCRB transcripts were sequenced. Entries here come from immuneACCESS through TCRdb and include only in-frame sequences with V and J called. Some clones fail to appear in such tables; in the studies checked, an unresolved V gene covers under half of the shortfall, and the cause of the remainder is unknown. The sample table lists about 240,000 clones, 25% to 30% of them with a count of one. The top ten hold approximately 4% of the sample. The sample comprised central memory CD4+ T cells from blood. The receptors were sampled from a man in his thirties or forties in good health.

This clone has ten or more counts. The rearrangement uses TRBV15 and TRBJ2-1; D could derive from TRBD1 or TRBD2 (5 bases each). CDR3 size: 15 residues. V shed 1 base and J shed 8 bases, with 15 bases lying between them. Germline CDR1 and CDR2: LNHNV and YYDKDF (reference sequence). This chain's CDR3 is CATSRAGPSMDEQFF. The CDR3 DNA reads TGTGCCACCAGCAGAGCGGGACCCAGTATGGATGAGCAGTTCTTC.

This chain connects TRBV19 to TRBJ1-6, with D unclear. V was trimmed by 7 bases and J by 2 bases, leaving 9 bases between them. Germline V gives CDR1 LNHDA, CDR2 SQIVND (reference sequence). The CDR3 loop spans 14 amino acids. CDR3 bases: TGTGCCAGTAAAGTGGAGACCTATAATTCACCCCTCCACTTT. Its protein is CASKVETYNSPLHF.

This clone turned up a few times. CDR3 amino acids: CASSVRGREGEQFF. In nucleotides, the CDR3 is TGTGCCAGCAGCGTAAGGGGGCGGGAGGGTGAGCAGTTCTTC. The V gene is TRBV9, the J gene TRBJ2-1; 9 bases match TRBD2. With 1 base clipped from V and 9 bases from J, the junction kept 5 bases outside the gene matches. The CDR3 runs to 14 residues. Per germline, CDR1 SGDLS and CDR2 YYNGEE.

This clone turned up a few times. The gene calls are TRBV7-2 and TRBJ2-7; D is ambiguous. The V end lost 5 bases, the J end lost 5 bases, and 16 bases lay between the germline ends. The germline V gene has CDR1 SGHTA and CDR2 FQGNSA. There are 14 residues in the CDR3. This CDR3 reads CASSPTSFVNEQYF. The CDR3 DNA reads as TGTGCCAGCAGCCCCACCAGCTTCGTCAACGAGCAGTACTTC.

The CDR3 DNA reads as TGCGCCAGCAGCCTAGCCCCGGGAAGAGGGACAGAAAAACTGTTTTTT. Encoded protein: CASSLAPGRGTEKLFF. The genes are TRBV5-1 and TRBJ1-4; D possibly corresponds to TRBD1 (6 bases). V lost 4 bases, J lost 8 bases, and 21 bases lay in between. CDR1 is SGHRS and CDR2 is YFSETQ in the germline V gene. The CDR3 has 16 residues.

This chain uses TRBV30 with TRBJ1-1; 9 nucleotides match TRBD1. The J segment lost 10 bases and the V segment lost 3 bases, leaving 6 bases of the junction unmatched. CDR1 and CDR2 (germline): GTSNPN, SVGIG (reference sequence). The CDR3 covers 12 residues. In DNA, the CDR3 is TGTGCCTGGAGGAGGACAGGGGTGGTAGCTTTCTTT. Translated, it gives CAWRRTGVVAFF.

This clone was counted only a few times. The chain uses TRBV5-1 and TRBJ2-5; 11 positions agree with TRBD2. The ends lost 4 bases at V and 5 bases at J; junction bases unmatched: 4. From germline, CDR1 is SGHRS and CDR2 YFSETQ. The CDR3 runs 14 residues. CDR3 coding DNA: TGCGCCAGCAGCCCAACTAGCGGGGGTGAGACCCAGTACTTC. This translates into CASSPTSGGETQYF.

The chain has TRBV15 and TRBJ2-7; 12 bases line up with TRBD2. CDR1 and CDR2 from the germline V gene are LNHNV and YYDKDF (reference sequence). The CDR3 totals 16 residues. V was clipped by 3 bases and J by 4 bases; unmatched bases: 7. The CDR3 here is CATSRVTSGSWYEQYF. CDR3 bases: TGTGCCACCAGCAGGGTGACTAGCGGGAGTTGGTACGAGCAGTACTTC.

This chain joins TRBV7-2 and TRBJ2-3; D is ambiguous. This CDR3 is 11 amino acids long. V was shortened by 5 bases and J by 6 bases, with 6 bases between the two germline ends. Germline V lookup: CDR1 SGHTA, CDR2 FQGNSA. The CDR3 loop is CASSTGDTQYF. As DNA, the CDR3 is TGTGCCAGCAGCACTGGGGATACGCAGTATTTT.

This CDR3 reads CSGGHYNEQFF. CDR3 coding DNA: TGCAGTGGAGGTCACTACAATGAGCAGTTCTTC. The chain joins TRBV20-1 to TRBJ2-1, with D uncertain. The germline V gene encodes CDR1 DFQATT and CDR2 SNEGSKA (reference sequence). The CDR3 extends over 11 amino acids. Trimming removed 7 bases at V and 3 bases at J, with 7 bases between.

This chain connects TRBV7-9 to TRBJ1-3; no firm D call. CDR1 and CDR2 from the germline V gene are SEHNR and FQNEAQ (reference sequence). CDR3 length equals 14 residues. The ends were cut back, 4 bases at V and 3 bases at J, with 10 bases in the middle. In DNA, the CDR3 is TGTGCCAGCAGCTCCGGATACCTTGGAAACACCATATATTTT. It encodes CASSSGYLGNTIYF.

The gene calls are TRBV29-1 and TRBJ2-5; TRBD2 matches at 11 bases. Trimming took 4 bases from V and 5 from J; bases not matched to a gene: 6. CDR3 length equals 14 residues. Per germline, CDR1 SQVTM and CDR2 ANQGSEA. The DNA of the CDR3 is TGCAGCGTTGGACTCACTAGCGGGGGTGAGACCCAGTACTTC. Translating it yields CSVGLTSGGETQYF. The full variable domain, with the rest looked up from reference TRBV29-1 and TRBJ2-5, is SAVISQKPSRDICQRGTSLTIQCQVDSQVTMMFWYRQQPGQSLTLIATANQGSEATYESGFVIDKFPISRPNLTFSTLTVSNMSPEDSSIYLCSVGLTSGGETQYFGPGTRLLVL.

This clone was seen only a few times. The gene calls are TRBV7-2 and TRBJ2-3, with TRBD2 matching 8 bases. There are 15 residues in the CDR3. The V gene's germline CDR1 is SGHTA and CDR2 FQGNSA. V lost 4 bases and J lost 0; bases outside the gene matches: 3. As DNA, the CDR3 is TGTGCCAGCAGCTCTCCTAGCGGGAGCACAGATACGCAGTATTTT. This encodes CASSSPSGSTDTQYF.

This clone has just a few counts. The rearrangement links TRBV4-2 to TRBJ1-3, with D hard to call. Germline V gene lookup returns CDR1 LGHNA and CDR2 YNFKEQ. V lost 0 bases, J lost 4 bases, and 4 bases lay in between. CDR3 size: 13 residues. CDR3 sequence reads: CASSQDRGNTIYF. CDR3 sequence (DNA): TGTGCCAGCAGCCAAGATCGGGGAAACACCATATATTTT.

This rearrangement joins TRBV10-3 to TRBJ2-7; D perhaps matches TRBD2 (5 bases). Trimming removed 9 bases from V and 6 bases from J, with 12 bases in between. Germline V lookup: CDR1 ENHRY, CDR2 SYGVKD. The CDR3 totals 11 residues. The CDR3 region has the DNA TGTGCCATAGGGCCGGGGAGCGAGCAGTACTTC. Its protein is CAIGPGSEQYF.

The CDR3 is CASRNAGHSNTEAFF. The CDR3 DNA reads as TGTGCCAGCAGAAACGCGGGACACTCGAACACTGAAGCTTTCTTT. The genes are TRBV28 and TRBJ1-1, with D possibly being TRBD1 (6 bases). Trimming shortened V by 6 bases and J by 1 base, and 15 bases separated the two germline ends. This CDR3 is built from 15 residues. Germline CDR1 is MDHEN and CDR2 is SYDVKM.

In nucleotides, the CDR3 is TGTGCCATCGGTCCCGGGAGCCATGTAGGGTCAGATACGCAGTATTTT. This encodes CAIGPGSHVGSDTQYF. The chain couples TRBV10-3 to TRBJ2-3; tentative D call: TRBD2 (6 bases). The CDR3 loop spans 16 amino acids. V shed 8 bases and J shed 4 bases, with 22 bases lying between them. The germline CDR1 and CDR2 sequences are ENHRY and SYGVKD.

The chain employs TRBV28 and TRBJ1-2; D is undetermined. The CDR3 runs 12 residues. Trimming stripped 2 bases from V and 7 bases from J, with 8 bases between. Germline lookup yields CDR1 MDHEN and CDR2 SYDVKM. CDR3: CASSLGGFGYTF. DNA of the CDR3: TGTGCCAGCAGTTTAGGTGGATTTGGCTACACCTTC.